This T cell receptor (beta chain) came from a study of shared clonotypes between healthy human individuals. Study-level findings and limits: Sampling used blood alone; tissue repertoires probably differ. When compared with the clonotypes that were shared by all four sorted-subset donors, the non-shared clonotypes turned out to have lower generation probabilities. Inspection by rarefaction showed sorted-subset sequencing to be incomplete despite large depth.

Method: immunoSEQ multiplex PCR; TCRdb's copy keeps in-frame clones and lacks some. The sample records 2.3 million or so clones, roughly 93% being singletons. The donor cohort consisted entirely of Caucasian adults residing in Nashville, Tennessee. In the case of this clone: The antigen is unknown.

Specimen: naive CD4+ T cells from PBMCs. Regarding subset: CD45RA+ positively selected. The TCR comes from a man between 18 and 29 years old in good health. Some clones in this sample may be carry-over from other donors' samples.

CDR3 bases: TGTGCCAGCTCACCACCCCGAGGGCTCACTGAAGCTTTCTTT. As protein: CASSPPRGLTEAFF. This sequence joins TRBV18 and TRBJ1-1, with no clear D. Germline lookup yields CDR1 KGHSH and CDR2 LQKENI. The V gene lost 0 bases and the J gene lost 4 bases, with 9 bases spanning the gap. This CDR3 spans 14 amino acids. The entire variable domain, with the rest obtained from reference TRBV18 and TRBJ1-1, is as follows: NAGVMQNPRHLVRRRGQEARLRCSPMKGHSHVYWYRQLPEEGLKFMVYLQKENIIDESGMPKERFSAEFPKEGPSILRIQQVVRGDSAAYFCASSPPRGLTEAFFGQGTRLTVV.